This entry concerns a single TCR beta chain. Its antigen is still unknown. Deletions cut 0 bases from V and 3 bases from J, with 9 bases between. This CDR3 has 14 residues. The germline V gene encodes CDR1 MNHEY and CDR2 SMNVEV (reference sequence). The data belong to a study of CD8 T cells in Susac syndrome. From blood CD8+ and CD4+ T cells, TCR beta sequences were generated. Negative isolation yielded the CD8+ and CD4+ T cells, while FACS enriched the TEMRA cells. RNA was extracted with the RNeasy kit, and a quantity of roughly 0.5 to 1 ug was reverse transcribed using random hexamers. With immunoSEQ multiplex PCR, TCR beta CDR3 was amplified across 54 Vbeta and 13 Jbeta. TCRdb re-analysed the immunoSEQ multiplex PCR reads in MiXCR, keeping a single row per CDR3 protein. The sample holds some 260,000 distinct CDR3 sequences; roughly 81% are singletons and the top ten take approximately 0.11%. Study conclusions and caveats: In its TCR sequencing and HLA analysis, the study acknowledged that the number of individuals was relatively small.

The chain combines TRBV27 with TRBJ2-7; D is possibly TRBD2 (5 bases). The origin of this receptor is a human donor with multiple sclerosis. The specimen sequenced was CD8+ T cells from PBMCs. The CDR3 region is CASSLSRRGYEQYF. The CDR3 DNA sequence: TGTGCCAGCAGTTTATCCCGACGGGGCTACGAGCAGTACTTC.